A single sample gave rise to the 9 T cell receptor beta chains below, sequenced in a study of CD8+CD57+ T cells in acquired aplastic anemia. Researchers used genomic DNA as the template to profile TCR beta VDJ and CDR3. In TCRdb, the reads were re-called with MiXCR into one record per CDR3 protein. Found here are 200,000 to 250,000 distinct CDR3 sequences, over 55% of them singletons; the top ten hold 58%. The patients chosen for sequencing had shown expansion of CD8+CD57+ cells (detected by flow cytometry). Sequenced material: sorted CD4+, CD8+, or CD8+CD57+ T cells (not recorded which) from PBMCs. The receptors come from a human donor with aplastic anemia.

The chain couples TRBV7-3 to TRBJ2-7, with 9 nucleotides matching TRBD1. The CDR3 runs 15 residues. V lost 6 bases to trimming and J lost 3 bases; unmatched junction nucleotides: 9. The germline V gene encodes CDR1 SGHTA and CDR2 FQGTGA. The DNA for the CDR3 is TGTGCCAGCAGTCTTGGACAGGGGATTATCTACGAGCAGTACTTC. Translation gives CASSLGQGIIYEQYF.

Notes on this clonotype: The junction does not match germline at one end; this may be a read error. V and J are TRBV30 and TRBJ1-6; maybe TRBD1 (5 bases). The CDR3 length is 14 residues. Germline CDR1 GTSNPN, CDR2 SVGIG (reference sequence). The CDR3 coding sequence is TGTGCCTGGAGTGATGGCAGGGTTGAATCACCACTCCACTTT. Amino acid sequence: CAWSDGRVESPLHF.

This clonotype appeared a few times. The rearrangement uses TRBV24-1 and TRBJ2-3; perhaps TRBD2 as D (5 bases). Per germline, CDR1 KGHDR and CDR2 SFDVKD. This CDR3 contains 13 residues. V was shortened by 9 bases and J by 2 bases, with 11 bases between the two germline ends. The chain's CDR3 is CATQDSYTDTQYF. The CDR3 DNA reads TGTGCCACCCAGGACTCCTACACAGATACGCAGTATTTT.

The V and J genes are TRBV11-3 and TRBJ1-3, with 7 bases aligning to TRBD1. J was trimmed by 3 bases and V by 6 bases; bases with no gene match: 2. The CDR3 runs 13 residues. CDR1 is SGHNT, CDR2 YENEEA, per germline. As DNA, the CDR3 is TGTGCCAGCAGAACAGGGGTTGGAAACACCATATATTTT. It encodes CASRTGVGNTIYF.

J is TRBJ1-1 and V is TRBV12-3 or TRBV12-4; D is uncertain. The CDR3 has 14 amino acids. Trimming pared 0 bases from V and 3 bases from J, leaving 8 bases between. The CDR3 DNA reads as TGTGCCAGCAGTTTAGCGCGGGCAGACACTGAAGCTTTCTTT. Its translation is CASSLARADTEAFF.

This clonotype has just one count. This sequence joins TRBV9 and TRBJ2-1, with D perhaps being TRBD1 or TRBD2 (5 bases each). V lost 4 bases to trimming and J lost 7 bases, with 21 bases between them. There are 16 residues in the CDR3. CDR1 and CDR2 from the germline V gene are SGDLS and YYNGEE. CDR3 residues: CASSPTSGTRRNEQFF. In DNA, the CDR3 is TGTGCCAGCAGCCCTACCTCCGGGACGAGGAGAAATGAGCAGTTCTTC.

The chain couples TRBV20-1 to TRBJ2-7; perhaps TRBD1 as D (5 bases). Deletions cut 4 bases from V and 7 bases from J, with 17 bases between. In germline, CDR1 is DFQATT, CDR2 SNEGSKA (reference sequence). The CDR3 covers 13 residues. The CDR3: CSAIGQGFLEQYF. The DNA for the CDR3 is TGCAGTGCTATTGGGCAGGGATTCTTAGAGCAGTACTTC.

Comment on this clonotype: A read error may account for a junction end that differs from germline. The chain has TRBV24-1 and TRBJ1-2; weak D call: TRBD1 (6 bases). The CDR3 sequence is 14 residues long. CDR1 KGHDR and CDR2 SFDVKD come from the germline V gene. This CDR3 reads CATSEAGDGYGYTF. CDR3 DNA: TGTGCCACCAGTGAAGCAGGGGACGGCTATGGCTATACCTTC.

Concerning this clonotype: This may arise from a read error, as a much more abundant clone is one base away. The chain uses TRBV13 and TRBJ2-1, with D possibly TRBD2 on 7 matching bases. The germline V and J ends were trimmed by 0 bases and 7 bases, with 16 bases remaining between them. The germline gives CDR1 PRHDT, CDR2 FYEKMQ (reference sequence). This CDR3 has 16 amino acids. The CDR3 region has the DNA TGTGCCAGCAGCTTAGGCTGGGGGGGCGAGGTAAATGAGCAGTTCTTC. Encoded protein: CASSLGWGGEVNEQFF.